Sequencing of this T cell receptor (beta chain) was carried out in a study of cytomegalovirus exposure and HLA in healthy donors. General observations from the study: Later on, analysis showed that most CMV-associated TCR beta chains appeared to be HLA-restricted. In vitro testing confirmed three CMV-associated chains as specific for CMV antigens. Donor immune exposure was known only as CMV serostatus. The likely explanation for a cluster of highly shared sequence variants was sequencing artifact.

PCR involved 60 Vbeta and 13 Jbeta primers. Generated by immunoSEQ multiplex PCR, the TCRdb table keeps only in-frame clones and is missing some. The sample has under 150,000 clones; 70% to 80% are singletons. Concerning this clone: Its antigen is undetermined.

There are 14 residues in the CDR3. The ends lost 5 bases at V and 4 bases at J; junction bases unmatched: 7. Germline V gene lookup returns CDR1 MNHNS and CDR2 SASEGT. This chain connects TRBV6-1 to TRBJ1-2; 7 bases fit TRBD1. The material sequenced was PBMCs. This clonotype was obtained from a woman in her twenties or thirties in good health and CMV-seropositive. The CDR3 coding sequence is TGTGCCAGCAGTTTAAGGACAGGAACCTATGGCTACACCTTC. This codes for CASSLRTGTYGYTF.